The rows below give T cell receptor beta chains drawn from one sample of a study of OX40 agonist ivuxolimab in advanced cancers. The protocol was immunoSEQ multiplex PCR, while the TCRdb copy is restricted to in-frame clones and leaves out a portion. The sample contains around 43,000 clones, 70% to 90% of which appear only once. Specimen: CD4+ or CD8+ T cells sorted from blood, collected in a trial of the OX40 agonist ivuxolimab. The receptor source for this set is an adult with an advanced solid tumor such as melanoma, head and neck, liver or kidney cancer. Each CDR3 is given with its conserved first and last residue. A D gene is named only where the DNA matches it firmly. For some rows the clone size is stated as once, few or many, or as a class when expanded; others skip it.

clone_size: once
d_call: NA
v_call: TRBV28
j_call: TRBJ2-7
cdr3_aa: CASTERRIFTYEQYF
cdr3_nt: TGTGCCAGCACCGAGCGGCGCATCTTCACCTACGAGCAGTACTTC

clone_size: NA
d_call: NA
v_call: TRBV5-4
j_call: TRBJ1-1
cdr3_aa: CASSLNEGTEAFF
cdr3_nt: TGTGCCAGCAGCTTGAATGAGGGGACTGAAGCTTTCTTT

clone_size: NA
d_call: NA
v_call: TRBV28
j_call: TRBJ1-4
cdr3_aa: CASTSGGPPKLFF
cdr3_nt: TGTGCCAGCACCTCGGGGGGACCTCCGAAACTGTTTTTT

clone_size: NA
d_call: TRBD1
v_call: TRBV4-1
j_call: TRBJ1-2
cdr3_aa: CASSQGTGYGYTF
cdr3_nt: TGCGCCAGCAGCCAAGGGACAGGATATGGCTACACCTTC

clone_size: NA
d_call: TRBD1
v_call: TRBV5-1
j_call: TRBJ1-2
cdr3_aa: CASSFGTGTFGYTF
cdr3_nt: TGCGCCAGCAGCTTTGGGACAGGGACTTTTGGCTACACCTTC

clone_size: NA
d_call: NA
v_call: TRBV5-1
j_call: TRBJ2-3
cdr3_aa: CASSLARFFGPDTQYF
cdr3_nt: TGCGCCAGCAGCTTGGCCCGATTTTTCGGCCCAGATACGCAGTATTTT

clone_size: NA
d_call: TRBD1
v_call: TRBV7-2
j_call: TRBJ2-5
cdr3_aa: CASSLSPGQGETQYF
cdr3_nt: TGTGCCAGCAGCTTATCCCCGGGACAGGGGGAGACCCAGTACTTC

clone_size: medium-sized
d_call: NA
v_call: TRBV10-3
j_call: TRBJ2-7
cdr3_aa: CAISELGPSGSYEQYF
cdr3_nt: TGTGCCATCAGTGAATTGGGTCCGTCCGGCTCCTACGAGCAGTACTTC

clone_size: NA
d_call: NA
v_call: TRBV6-5
j_call: TRBJ1-5
cdr3_aa: CASSYGGASNQPQHF
cdr3_nt: TGTGCCAGCAGTTACGGGGGGGCGAGCAATCAGCCCCAGCATTTT

clone_size: NA
d_call: NA
v_call: TRBV13
j_call: TRBJ2-2
cdr3_aa: CASSLGGTPGELFF
cdr3_nt: TGTGCCAGCAGCCTTGGGGGGACTCCCGGGGAGCTGTTTTTT

clone_size: NA
d_call: TRBD2
v_call: TRBV2
j_call: TRBJ2-3
cdr3_aa: CASSGRSSGGSRTDTQYF
cdr3_nt: TGTGCCAGCAGTGGCCGATCCTCGGGGGGATCCCGCACAGATACGCAGTATTTT

clone_size: once
d_call: TRBD1
v_call: TRBV28
j_call: TRBJ1-1
cdr3_aa: CASSRTGLGIPEAFF
cdr3_nt: TGTGCCAGCAGCCGGACAGGGCTGGGAATCCCTGAAGCTTTCTTT

clone_size: NA
d_call: NA
v_call: TRBV6-1
j_call: TRBJ2-7
cdr3_aa: CASSGKSPYEQYF
cdr3_nt: TGTGCCAGCAGTGGTAAGAGTCCCTACGAGCAGTACTTC

clone_size: NA
d_call: NA
v_call: TRBV4-1
j_call: TRBJ1-4
cdr3_aa: CASSEGRWKKLFF
cdr3_nt: TGCGCCAGCAGCGAGGGACGTTGGAAAAAACTGTTTTTT

clone_size: NA
d_call: TRBD1
v_call: TRBV2
j_call: TRBJ1-4
cdr3_aa: CATVSRTGANEKLFF
cdr3_nt: TGTGCCACAGTCTCTCGGACAGGGGCTAATGAAAAACTGTTTTTT

clone_size: NA
d_call: TRBD2
v_call: TRBV30
j_call: TRBJ2-1
cdr3_aa: CAWSTSGGGDQFF
cdr3_nt: TGTGCCTGGAGCACTAGCGGGGGTGGGGATCAGTTCTTC

clone_size: NA
d_call: NA
v_call: TRBV4-1
j_call: TRBJ2-3
cdr3_aa: CASSPQAGRTDTQYF
cdr3_nt: TGCGCCAGCAGCCCACAAGCGGGCCGCACAGATACGCAGTATTTT

clone_size: NA
d_call: NA
v_call: TRBV6-6
j_call: TRBJ1-1
cdr3_aa: CASSRGTEAFF
cdr3_nt: TGTGCCAGCTCTCGGGGCACTGAAGCTTTCTTT

clone_size: NA
d_call: NA
v_call: TRBV28
j_call: TRBJ2-3
cdr3_aa: CASSLVYTQYF
cdr3_nt: TGTGCCAGCAGTTTAGTCTATACGCAGTATTTT

clone_size: NA
d_call: NA
v_call: TRBV7-9
j_call: TRBJ2-7
cdr3_aa: CASRGAGPEQYF
cdr3_nt: TGTGCCAGCAGAGGGGCAGGCCCCGAGCAGTACTTC

clone_size: once
d_call: NA
v_call: TRBV5-1
j_call: TRBJ2-1
cdr3_aa: CASSLSWGSSYNEQFF
cdr3_nt: TGCGCCAGCAGCTTGTCATGGGGGAGCTCCTACAATGAGCAGTTCTTC

clone_size: once
d_call: NA
v_call: TRBV29-1
j_call: TRBJ2-2
cdr3_aa: CSVEDWLGNTGELFF
cdr3_nt: TGCAGCGTTGAAGATTGGCTAGGGAACACCGGGGAGCTGTTTTTT

clone_size: NA
d_call: NA
v_call: TRBV5-1
j_call: TRBJ2-7
cdr3_aa: CASSLVQTNSYEQYF
cdr3_nt: TGCGCCAGCAGCTTGGTACAGACCAATTCCTACGAGCAGTACTTC

clone_size: few
d_call: NA
v_call: TRBV6-5
j_call: TRBJ1-6
cdr3_aa: CASRTGYNSPLHF
cdr3_nt: TGTGCCAGCAGAACAGGTTATAATTCACCCCTCCACTTT

clone_size: NA
d_call: TRBD2
v_call: TRBV5-1
j_call: TRBJ2-7
cdr3_aa: CASSRNIDTGLGTSEQYF
cdr3_nt: TGCGCCAGCAGCCGCAATATTGATACTGGACTAGGGACCTCGGAGCAGTACTTC

clone_size: NA
d_call: NA
v_call: TRBV27
j_call: TRBJ2-7
cdr3_aa: CASSLKEYSYEQYF
cdr3_nt: TGTGCCAGCAGTTTAAAGGAATACTCCTACGAGCAGTACTTC

clone_size: NA
d_call: TRBD1
v_call: TRBV7-2
j_call: TRBJ1-4
cdr3_aa: CASSSSGGAGEKLFF
cdr3_nt: TGTGCCAGCAGCTCCTCAGGGGGCGCGGGTGAAAAACTGTTTTTT

clone_size: NA
d_call: TRBD1
v_call: TRBV6-5
j_call: TRBJ1-2
cdr3_aa: CASTRQGSNYGYTF
cdr3_nt: TGTGCCAGCACCAGACAGGGTTCTAACTATGGCTACACCTTC

clone_size: NA
d_call: NA
v_call: TRBV4-1
j_call: TRBJ2-5
cdr3_aa: CASSTGLVETQYF
cdr3_nt: TGCGCCAGCAGCACCGGGCTAGTCGAGACCCAGTACTTC

clone_size: NA
d_call: NA
v_call: TRBV5-4
j_call: TRBJ2-2
cdr3_aa: CASSGRNPIEGGELFF
cdr3_nt: TGTGCCAGCAGCGGCCGCAACCCGATTGAGGGCGGGGAGCTGTTTTTT

clone_size: NA
d_call: NA
v_call: TRBV5-1
j_call: TRBJ2-7
cdr3_aa: CASSLVGPNPSYEQYF
cdr3_nt: TGCGCCAGCAGCTTGGTTGGGCCAAATCCCTCCTACGAGCAGTACTTC

clone_size: NA
d_call: NA
v_call: TRBV19
j_call: TRBJ2-7
cdr3_aa: CASASGTYEQYF
cdr3_nt: TGTGCCAGTGCGAGCGGAACCTACGAGCAGTACTTC

clone_size: NA
d_call: NA
v_call: TRBV5-6
j_call: TRBJ1-2
cdr3_aa: CASSFGTVPSYGYTF
cdr3_nt: TGTGCCAGCAGCTTTGGGACTGTTCCCTCCTATGGCTACACCTTC

clone_size: NA
d_call: NA
v_call: TRBV7-9
j_call: TRBJ2-7
cdr3_aa: CASSLDRETDYEQYF
cdr3_nt: TGTGCCAGCAGCCTGGATCGGGAGACGGACTACGAGCAGTACTTC

clone_size: NA
d_call: NA
v_call: TRBV7-9
j_call: TRBJ1-5
cdr3_aa: CASSLGGRDQPQHF
cdr3_nt: TGTGCCAGCAGCTTGGGGGGCCGGGACCAGCCCCAGCATTTT

clone_size: NA
d_call: TRBD1
v_call: TRBV7-9
j_call: TRBJ2-5
cdr3_aa: CASSHRDRGLQETQYF
cdr3_nt: TGTGCCAGCAGCCACCGGGACAGGGGTCTCCAAGAGACCCAGTACTTC

clone_size: NA
d_call: TRBD2
v_call: TRBV7-9
j_call: TRBJ2-1
cdr3_aa: CASTGGSYNEQFF
cdr3_nt: TGTGCCAGCACGGGGGGGAGCTACAATGAGCAGTTCTTC

clone_size: NA
d_call: NA
v_call: TRBV4-3
j_call: TRBJ2-3
cdr3_aa: CASSQDGYSGDSTDTQYF
cdr3_nt: TGCGCCAGCAGCCAAGATGGTTATAGTGGGGATAGCACAGATACGCAGTATTTT

clone_size: NA
d_call: NA
v_call: TRBV11-3
j_call: TRBJ2-3
cdr3_aa: CASSLGDRPNTDTQYF
cdr3_nt: TGTGCCAGCAGCTTAGGAGACAGGCCCAACACAGATACGCAGTATTTT

clone_size: NA
d_call: TRBD1
v_call: TRBV7-2
j_call: TRBJ1-2
cdr3_aa: CASSPGTGYGYTF
cdr3_nt: TGTGCCAGCAGCCCCGGGACAGGATATGGCTACACCTTC

clone_size: NA
d_call: NA
v_call: TRBV5-4
j_call: TRBJ2-3
cdr3_aa: CASSVPQPSTDTQYF
cdr3_nt: TGTGCCAGCAGCGTCCCCCAACCTAGCACAGATACGCAGTATTTT

clone_size: NA
d_call: TRBD2
v_call: TRBV27
j_call: TRBJ2-3
cdr3_aa: CASSPGLAGGPHPTNTQYF
cdr3_nt: TGTGCCAGCAGTCCAGGACTAGCGGGAGGGCCTCACCCCACAAATACGCAGTATTTT

clone_size: NA
d_call: NA
v_call: TRBV7-2
j_call: TRBJ1-2
cdr3_aa: CASSLVLADGYTF
cdr3_nt: TGTGCCAGCAGCTTAGTTCTTGCAGATGGCTACACCTTC

clone_size: NA
d_call: NA
v_call: TRBV7-6
j_call: TRBJ1-3
cdr3_aa: CASSLGSIPYGPSGNTIYF
cdr3_nt: TGTGCCAGCAGCTTAGGATCGATTCCGTACGGGCCCTCTGGAAACACCATATATTTT

clone_size: NA
d_call: TRBD1
v_call: TRBV4-1
j_call: TRBJ1-1
cdr3_aa: CASSQDQGAPEAFF
cdr3_nt: TGCGCCAGCAGCCAAGATCAGGGGGCGCCTGAAGCTTTCTTT

clone_size: NA
d_call: NA
v_call: TRBV27
j_call: TRBJ1-5
cdr3_aa: CASSLFTGGNQPQHF
cdr3_nt: TGTGCCAGCAGTTTGTTTACGGGCGGTAATCAGCCCCAGCATTTT

clone_size: NA
d_call: NA
v_call: TRBV28
j_call: TRBJ2-7
cdr3_aa: CAVKGGLGHEQYF
cdr3_nt: TGTGCCGTAAAAGGAGGCTTAGGGCACGAGCAGTACTTC

clone_size: NA
d_call: NA
v_call: TRBV28
j_call: TRBJ2-7
cdr3_aa: CASSWERSEQYF
cdr3_nt: TGTGCCAGCAGCTGGGAGCGTTCCGAGCAGTACTTC